The present T cell receptor beta chain was sequenced within a study of T cell repertoires in cytomegalovirus infection. Germline CDR1 reads SGHRS; CDR2 reads YFSETQ. V lost 4 bases and J lost 2, with 13 bases in between. The CDR3 totals 15 residues. This clonotype appeared a few times. MiXCR, applied by TCRdb to the reads, yields one record per CDR3 protein. The profile shows 100,000 to 150,000 distinct CDR3 sequences, almost 9% of them singletons. The chain links TRBV5-1 to TRBJ2-1; no clear D. The receptor comes from a human donor in good health (CMV status not recorded). Some clones in this sample may be carry-over from other donors' samples. The source material was PBMCs. The CDR3 sequence: CASSENSGAYNEQFF. The DNA for the CDR3 is TGCGCCAGCAGCGAAAACAGTGGGGCCTACAATGAGCAGTTCTTC.